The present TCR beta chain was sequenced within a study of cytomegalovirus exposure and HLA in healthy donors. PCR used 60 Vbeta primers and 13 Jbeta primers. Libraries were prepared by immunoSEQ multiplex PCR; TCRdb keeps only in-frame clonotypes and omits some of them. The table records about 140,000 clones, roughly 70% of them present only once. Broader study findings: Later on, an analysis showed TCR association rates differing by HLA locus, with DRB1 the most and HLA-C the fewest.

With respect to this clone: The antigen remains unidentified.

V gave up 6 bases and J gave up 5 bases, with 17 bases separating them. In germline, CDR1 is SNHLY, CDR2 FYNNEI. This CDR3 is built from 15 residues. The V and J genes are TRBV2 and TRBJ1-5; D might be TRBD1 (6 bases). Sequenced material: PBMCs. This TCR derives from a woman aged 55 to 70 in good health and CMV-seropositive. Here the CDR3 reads CASRGEGGWDQPQHF. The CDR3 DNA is TGTGCCAGCAGAGGGGAGGGGGGCTGGGATCAGCCCCAGCATTTT.